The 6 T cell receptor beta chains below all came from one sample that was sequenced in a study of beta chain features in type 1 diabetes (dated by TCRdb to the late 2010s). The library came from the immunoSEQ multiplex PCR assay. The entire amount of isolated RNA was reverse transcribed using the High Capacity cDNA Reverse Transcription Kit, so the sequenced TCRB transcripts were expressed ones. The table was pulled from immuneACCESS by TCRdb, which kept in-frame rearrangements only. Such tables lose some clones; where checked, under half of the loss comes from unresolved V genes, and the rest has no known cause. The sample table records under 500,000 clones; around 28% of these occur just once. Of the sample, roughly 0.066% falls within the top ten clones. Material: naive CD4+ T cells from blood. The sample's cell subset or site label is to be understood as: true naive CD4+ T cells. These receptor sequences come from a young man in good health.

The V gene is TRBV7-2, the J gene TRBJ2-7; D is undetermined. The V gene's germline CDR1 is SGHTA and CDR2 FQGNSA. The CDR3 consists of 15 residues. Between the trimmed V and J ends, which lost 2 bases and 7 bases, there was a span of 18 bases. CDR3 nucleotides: TGTGCCAGCAGCTTATCCCGCCCTCCGGTGTCGGAGCAGTACTTC. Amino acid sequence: CASSLSRPPVSEQYF.

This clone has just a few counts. The CDR3 loop reads CASSERIYEQYF. For the CDR3, the DNA is TGTGCCAGCAGTGAACGCATATACGAGCAGTACTTC. The chain carries TRBV2 and TRBJ2-7; unclear D gene. The CDR3 spans 12 residues. Looked up from germline, CDR1 is SNHLY and CDR2 is FYNNEI. V lost 2 bases and J 4 bases, leaving 6 bases between the germline ends.

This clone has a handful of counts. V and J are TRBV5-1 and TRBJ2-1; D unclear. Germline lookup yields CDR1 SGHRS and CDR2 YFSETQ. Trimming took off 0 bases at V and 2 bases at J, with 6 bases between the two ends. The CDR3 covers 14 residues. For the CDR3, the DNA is TGCGCCAGCAGCTTGGGAATTACCTACAATGAGCAGTTCTTC. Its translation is CASSLGITYNEQFF.

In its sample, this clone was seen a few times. The CDR3 region is CASSVDSSGANVLTF. For the CDR3, the DNA is TGTGCCAGCAGCGTTGACAGCTCTGGGGCCAACGTCCTGACTTTC. This sequence joins TRBV14 and TRBJ2-6; maybe TRBD1 (5 bases). Trimming removed 5 bases from V and 0 bases from J, with 8 bases in between. The CDR3 loop spans 15 amino acids. Germline CDR1 SGHDN, CDR2 FVKESK.

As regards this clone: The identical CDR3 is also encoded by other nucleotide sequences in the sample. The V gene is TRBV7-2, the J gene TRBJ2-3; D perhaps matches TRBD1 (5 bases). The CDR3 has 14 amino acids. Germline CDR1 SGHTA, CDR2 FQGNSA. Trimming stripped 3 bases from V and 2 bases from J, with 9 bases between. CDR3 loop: CASSLGQNTDTQYF. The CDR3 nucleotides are TGTGCCAGCAGCTTGGGGCAGAACACAGATACGCAGTATTTT.

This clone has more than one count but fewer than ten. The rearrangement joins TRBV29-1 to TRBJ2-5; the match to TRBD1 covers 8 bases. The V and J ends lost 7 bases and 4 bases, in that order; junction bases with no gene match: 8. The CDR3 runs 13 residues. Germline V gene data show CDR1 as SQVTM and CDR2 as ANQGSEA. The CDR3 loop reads CSGGQGFGETQYF. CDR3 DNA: TGCAGCGGAGGACAGGGTTTTGGAGAGACCCAGTACTTC.